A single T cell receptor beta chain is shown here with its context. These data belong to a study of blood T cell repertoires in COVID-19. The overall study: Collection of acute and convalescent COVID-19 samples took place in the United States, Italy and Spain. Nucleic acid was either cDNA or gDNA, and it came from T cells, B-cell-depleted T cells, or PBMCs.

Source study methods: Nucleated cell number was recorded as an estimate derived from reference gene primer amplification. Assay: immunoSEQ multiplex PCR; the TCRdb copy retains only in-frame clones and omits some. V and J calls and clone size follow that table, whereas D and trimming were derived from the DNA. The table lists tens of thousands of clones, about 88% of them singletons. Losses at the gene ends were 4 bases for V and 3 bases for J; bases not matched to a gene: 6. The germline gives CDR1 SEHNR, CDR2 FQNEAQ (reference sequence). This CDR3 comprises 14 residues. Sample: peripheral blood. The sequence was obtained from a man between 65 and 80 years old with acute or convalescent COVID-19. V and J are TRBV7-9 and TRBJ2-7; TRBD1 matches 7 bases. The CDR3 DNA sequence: TGTGCCAGCAGCTCGGGGACAGTTTACTACGAGCAGTACTTC. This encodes CASSSGTVYYEQYF.